Sequencing of this TCR beta chain was carried out in a study of CD8 T cells in Susac syndrome. Concerning this clonotype: Its antigen is currently unknown.

Random hexamers were used to reverse transcribe roughly 0.45 to 1 ug of RNA. A single record per CDR3 protein comes from TCRdb applying MiXCR to the immunoSEQ multiplex PCR reads. Of about 290,000 distinct CDR3 sequences listed, roughly 90% were seen once; the top ten hold roughly 0.2%. From germline, CDR1 is DFQATT and CDR2 SNEGSKA (reference sequence). V was pared by 4 bases and J by 2 bases, with 13 bases of the junction left unmatched. The CDR3 spans 19 residues. Findings and caveats of the study: As the study acknowledged, the number of individuals who were part of its TCR sequencing and HLA analysis was relatively small.

This sequence was found in a human donor with multiple sclerosis. The material sequenced was CD8+ T cells from PBMCs. The genes are TRBV20-1 and TRBJ2-3; 15 bases are a match to TRBD2. The CDR3 spells CSAKLGLAGGPSITDTQYF. CDR3 sequence (DNA): TGCAGTGCTAAACTGGGACTAGCGGGGGGCCCCTCGATCACAGATACGCAGTATTTT.